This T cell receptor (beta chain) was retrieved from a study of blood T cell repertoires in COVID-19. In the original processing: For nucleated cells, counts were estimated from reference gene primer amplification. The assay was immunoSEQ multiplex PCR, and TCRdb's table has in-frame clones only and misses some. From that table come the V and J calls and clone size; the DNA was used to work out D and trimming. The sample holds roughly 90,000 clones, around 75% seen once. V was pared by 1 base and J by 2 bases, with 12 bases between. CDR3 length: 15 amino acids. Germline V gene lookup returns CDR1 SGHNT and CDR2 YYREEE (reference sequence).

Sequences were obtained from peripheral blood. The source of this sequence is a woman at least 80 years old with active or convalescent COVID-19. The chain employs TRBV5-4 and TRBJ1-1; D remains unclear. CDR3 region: CASSLRSGYNTEAFF. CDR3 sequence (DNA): TGTGCCAGCAGCTTGCGGTCGGGGTATAACACTGAAGCTTTCTTT.